These 25 T cell receptor beta chains were sequenced from one sample in a study of blood T cell repertoires in COVID-19. TCRdb's table, derived via immunoSEQ multiplex PCR, lists solely in-frame clones and lacks some. The top ten clones hold approximately 3.9% of a sample with 95,000 to 150,000 clones, about 80% of them seen once. Specimen: peripheral blood. These receptors came from a woman aged 50 to 60 with acute or convalescent COVID-19.

The chain recombines TRBV6-5 with TRBJ2-3, with a possible D match to TRBD1 (6 bases). Per germline, CDR1 MNHEY and CDR2 SVGAGI. The CDR3 runs to 12 residues. V lost 6 bases and J lost 5, with 9 bases in between. The CDR3 DNA reads TGTGCCAGCAGAGGCAGGGGAGATACGCAGTATTTT. This codes for CASRGRGDTQYF.

The chain couples TRBV5-1 to TRBJ2-3; 11 positions agree with TRBD2. The CDR3 consists of 16 residues. Germline CDR1 reads SGHRS; CDR2 reads YFSETQ. Trimming cost V 4 bases and J 1 base; bases outside gene matches: 5. The CDR3 loop is CASSDGTSGRTDTQYF. The CDR3 nucleotides are TGCGCCAGCAGCGACGGGACTAGCGGACGCACAGATACGCAGTATTTT. Full variable domain (rest looked up from reference TRBV5-1 and TRBJ2-3): KAGVTQTPRYLIKTRGQQVTLSCSPISGHRSVSWYQQTPGQGLQFLFEYFSETQRNKGNFPGRFSGRQFSNSRSEMNVSTLELGDSALYLCASSDGTSGRTDTQYFGPGTRLTVL.

This clone was found a few times. The V and J genes are TRBV9 and TRBJ2-3, with D maybe TRBD1 (6 bases). This CDR3 is 16 amino acids long. V was shortened by 0 bases and J by 1 base, with 12 bases between the two germline ends. Germline CDR1 reads SGDLS; CDR2 reads YYNGEE. CDR3: CASSVEGESGTDTQYF. The CDR3 DNA reads as TGTGCCAGCAGCGTAGAGGGGGAATCGGGCACAGATACGCAGTATTTT.

This clone was detected only once. The gene calls are TRBV30 and TRBJ2-5; perhaps TRBD1 as D (5 bases). Trimming cost V 1 base and J 12 bases, with 15 bases left between them. CDR1 is GTSNPN, CDR2 SVGIG, per germline (reference sequence). This CDR3 is 12 amino acids long. CDR3 protein: CAWSGGLATKYF. CDR3 DNA: TGTGCCTGGAGTGGGGGCCTCGCCACAAAGTACTTC.

This clone turned up a few times. This rearrangement joins TRBV2 to TRBJ2-7; D gene unclear. CDR1 and CDR2 from the germline V gene are SNHLY and FYNNEI. CDR3 length: 14 amino acids. V gave up 3 bases and J gave up 2 bases, with 11 bases separating them. This CDR3 is CASSDPRGPYEQYF. DNA of the CDR3: TGTGCCAGCAGTGATCCTCGCGGTCCCTACGAGCAGTACTTC.

J is TRBJ2-7 and V is TRBV5-1, with 8 bases identical to TRBD1. There are 13 residues in the CDR3. From germline, CDR1 is SGHRS and CDR2 YFSETQ. After removal of 7 bases from V and 2 bases from J, the junction contained 5 bases not matched to a gene. Written as DNA, the CDR3 is TGCGCCAGCCGGAGGGACAGGACCTACGAGCAGTACTTC. Encoded protein: CASRRDRTYEQYF. Full variable domain (remainder filled in from reference TRBV5-1 and TRBJ2-7): KAGVTQTPRYLIKTRGQQVTLSCSPISGHRSVSWYQQTPGQGLQFLFEYFSETQRNKGNFPGRFSGRQFSNSRSEMNVSTLELGDSALYLCASRRDRTYEQYFGPGTRLTVT.

The chain uses TRBV20-1 and TRBJ2-7; D is possibly TRBD1 (6 bases). Trimming removed 6 bases from V and 6 bases from J, with 12 bases in between. The CDR3 runs to 11 residues. The germline V gene encodes CDR1 DFQATT and CDR2 SNEGSKA (reference sequence). CDR3 nucleotide sequence: TGCAGTGCGGTAAACAGGGCCGAGCAGTACTTC. Translating gives CSAVNRAEQYF.

V gene TRBV10-1 combines with J gene TRBJ1-5; D remains ambiguous. This CDR3 has 13 amino acids. With 6 bases removed from V and 5 bases from J, the gap between germline ends came to 11 bases. CDR1 is WNHNN, CDR2 SYGVQD, per germline (reference sequence). CDR3 nucleotides: TGCGCCAGCAGGTTACTTGGTGATCAGCCCCAGCATTTT. This sequence encodes CASRLLGDQPQHF.

The CDR3 DNA reads as TGTGCCAGCTCCGGGGGTAATCCCCTCGAGCAGTACTTC. Amino acids: CASSGGNPLEQYF. The chain joins TRBV18 to TRBJ2-7; a weak D match, TRBD2 (6 bases). The CDR3 covers 13 residues. The V and J ends lost 6 bases and 6 bases respectively, with 15 bases between them. Germline V CDR1 and CDR2: KGHSH, LQKENI.

The V and J genes are TRBV19 and TRBJ1-1; 9 nucleotides match TRBD1. The CDR3 has 13 residues. Germline values: CDR1 LNHDA, CDR2 SQIVND (reference sequence). Trimming at V came to 5 bases and at J to 7 bases, leaving 5 bases not matched to a gene. CDR3 protein: CASSVRTGVEAFF. As DNA, the CDR3 is TGTGCCAGTAGTGTCCGGACAGGGGTTGAAGCTTTCTTT.

This clone was observed once. The chain employs TRBV3-1 (or the pseudogene TRBV3-2) and TRBJ1-6, with a possible D match to TRBD1 (6 bases). The CDR3 spans 16 residues. Trimming took off 4 bases at V and 7 bases at J, with 17 bases between the two ends. Germline CDR1 and CDR2: LGHDT and YNNKEL (reference sequence). CDR3 residues: CASSPEGGPRNSPLHF. The CDR3 DNA is TGTGCCAGCAGCCCTGAAGGGGGACCGAGAAATTCACCCCTCCACTTT.

This chain connects TRBV19 to TRBJ2-7; 8 bases are shared with TRBD2. Germline values: CDR1 LNHDA, CDR2 SQIVND (reference sequence). Losses at the gene ends were 3 bases for V and 5 bases for J; bases not matched to a gene: 15. The CDR3 runs 17 residues. The CDR3 DNA reads as TGTGCCAGTAGTATCGGCAGGATGCAGCGGGGGACTAACGAGCAGTACTTC. It translates to CASSIGRMQRGTNEQYF.

The rearrangement joins TRBV2 to TRBJ2-7; TRBD2 might be the D (6 bases). Germline loops: CDR1 SNHLY, CDR2 FYNNEI. The CDR3 length is 14 residues. Trimming removed 7 bases at V and 4 bases at J, with 17 bases between. The CDR3 spells CASTPGGGGYEQYF. The CDR3 nucleotides are TGTGCCAGCACTCCCGGGGGAGGAGGATACGAGCAGTACTTC. Drawing the rest from reference TRBV2 and TRBJ2-7, the complete variable domain is EPEVTQTPSHQVTQMGQEVILRCVPISNHLYFYWYRQILGQKVEFLVSFYNNEISEKSEIFDDQFSVERPDGSNFTLKIRSTKLEDSAMYFCASTPGGGGYEQYFGPGTRLTVT.

The chain links TRBV5-1 to TRBJ2-5; TRBD2 agrees at 13 bases. This CDR3 has 16 amino acids. The V gene end was trimmed by 0 bases and the J gene end by 4 bases; junction bases not matched to a gene: 3. CDR1 and CDR2 from the germline V gene are SGHRS and YFSETQ. This CDR3 reads CASSLGGLAGTETQYF. The CDR3 DNA reads as TGCGCCAGCAGCTTGGGGGGACTAGCGGGGACAGAGACCCAGTACTTC.

The J gene is TRBJ1-2, the V gene TRBV5-4; TRBD1 matches at 10 bases. Trimming took 3 bases from V and 3 from J; bases not matched to a gene: 5. CDR1 is SGHNT and CDR2 is YYREEE in the germline V gene (reference sequence). CDR3 length: 15 amino acids. The CDR3: CASSWGQGMDYGYTF. In DNA form, the CDR3 reads TGTGCCAGCAGCTGGGGACAGGGGATGGACTATGGCTACACCTTC.

The chain uses TRBV19 and TRBJ2-2, with TRBD1 matching over 7 bases. The CDR3 loop spans 14 amino acids. The J segment lost 3 bases and the V segment lost 8 bases, leaving 6 bases of the junction unmatched. Germline values: CDR1 LNHDA, CDR2 SQIVND (reference sequence). This CDR3 reads CASFNRGDTGELFF. Written as DNA, the CDR3 is TGTGCCAGTTTCAACAGGGGTGACACCGGGGAGCTGTTTTTT.

This chain joins TRBV7-9 and TRBJ2-1, with D possibly TRBD2 on 5 matching bases. With 1 base removed from V and 1 base from J, the gap between germline ends came to 11 bases. The CDR3 extends over 16 amino acids. Germline lookup yields CDR1 SEHNR and CDR2 FQNEAQ (reference sequence). In DNA, the CDR3 is TGTGCCAGCAGCTTAGTAACGGGGATTTCCTACAATGAGCAGTTCTTC. This gives the protein CASSLVTGISYNEQFF.

This clone was detected a few times. The rearrangement uses TRBV7-9 and TRBJ1-6; D is undetermined. V was pared by 4 bases and J by 9 bases, with 13 bases between. The CDR3 runs 14 residues. Germline values: CDR1 SEHNR, CDR2 FQNEAQ (reference sequence). This CDR3 is CASSSRWAGSPLHF. The CDR3, as DNA: TGTGCCAGCAGCTCCCGGTGGGCCGGTTCACCCCTCCACTTT.

This chain joins TRBV27 and TRBJ2-1; 10 nucleotides align to TRBD2. The CDR3 is made up of 17 amino acids. CDR1 is MNHEY and CDR2 is SMNVEV in the germline V gene (reference sequence). With V trimmed by 5 bases and J by 3 bases, 10 bases remained unmatched. The CDR3 nucleotides are TGTGCCAGCAGTCCACCCGGGCTAGCGGGAGTCTACAATGAGCAGTTCTTC. It yields the protein CASSPPGLAGVYNEQFF.

The chain couples TRBV5-1 to TRBJ1-3; TRBD1 aligns across 8 bases. Germline loops: CDR1 SGHRS, CDR2 YFSETQ. The CDR3 is made up of 16 amino acids. J was trimmed by 5 bases and V by 4 bases; bases with no gene match: 11. CDR3 protein: CASSPEPGQARNTIYF. CDR3 nucleotides: TGCGCCAGCAGCCCCGAACCGGGACAGGCCCGAAACACCATATATTTT.

This chain uses TRBV3-1 (or the pseudogene TRBV3-2) with TRBJ1-5; 10 bases align to TRBD1. CDR1 is LGHDT and CDR2 is YNNKEL in the germline V gene (reference sequence). This CDR3 contains 16 residues. Trimming removed 4 bases from V and 1 base from J; junction bases left unmatched: 4. The CDR3 is CASSLKGQGSNQPQHF. As DNA, the CDR3 is TGTGCCAGCAGCCTGAAGGGACAGGGGAGCAATCAGCCCCAGCATTTT.

This clone came up once. CDR3 nucleotides: TGTGCCAGCAGCTATTCCAGCAATCAGCCCCAGCATTTT. It yields the protein CASSYSSNQPQHF. The V gene is TRBV27, the J gene TRBJ1-5, with unresolved D. V lost 6 bases and J 1 base, leaving 7 bases between the germline ends. The CDR3 is 13 residues long. Germline CDR1 reads MNHEY; CDR2 reads SMNVEV (reference sequence).

The chain recombines TRBV29-1 with TRBJ1-1, with 9 bases that match TRBD1. Per the germline V gene, CDR1 is SQVTM and CDR2 is ANQGSEA. J gave up 2 bases and V 7 bases, and 8 bases lay outside the gene matches. The CDR3 extends over 14 amino acids. The CDR3 region is CSATTGGINTEAFF. The CDR3 region has the DNA TGCAGCGCTACTACAGGGGGCATCAACACTGAAGCTTTCTTT.

This clone was observed a few times. The V and J genes are TRBV5-4 and TRBJ1-2; 9 bases line up with TRBD1. V lost 4 bases, J lost 2 bases, and 3 bases stayed unmatched. CDR1 is SGHNT, CDR2 YYREEE, per germline (reference sequence). The CDR3 consists of 14 residues. CDR3 amino acids: CASSRTGENYGYTF. The CDR3 DNA is TGTGCCAGCAGCCGGACAGGGGAAAACTATGGCTACACCTTC.

The V and J genes are TRBV5-6 and TRBJ1-2, with 7 bases aligning to TRBD1. Germline values: CDR1 SGHDT, CDR2 YYEEEE. The V gene end was trimmed by 0 bases and the J gene end by 6 bases; junction bases not matched to a gene: 11. The CDR3 has 16 amino acids. The CDR3 region has the DNA TGTGCCAGCAGCTTGGAGTCGACAGGGAGATTGCATGGCTACACCTTC. It codes for CASSLESTGRLHGYTF.